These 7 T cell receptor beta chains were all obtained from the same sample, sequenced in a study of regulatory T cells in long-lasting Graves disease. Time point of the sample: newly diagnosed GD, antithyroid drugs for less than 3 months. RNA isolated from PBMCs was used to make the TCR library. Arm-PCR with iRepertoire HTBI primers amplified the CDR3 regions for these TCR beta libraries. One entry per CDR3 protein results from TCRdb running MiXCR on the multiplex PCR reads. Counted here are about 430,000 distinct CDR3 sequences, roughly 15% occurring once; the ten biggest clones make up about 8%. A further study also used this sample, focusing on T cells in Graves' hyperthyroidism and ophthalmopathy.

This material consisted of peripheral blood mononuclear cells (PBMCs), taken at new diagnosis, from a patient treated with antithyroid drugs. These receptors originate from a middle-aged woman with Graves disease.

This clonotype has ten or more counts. This CDR3 is CASSLAGQNPSYF. The DNA for the CDR3 is TGTGCCAGCAGCTTAGCGGGACAGAACCCATCGTACTTC. The chain employs TRBV7-2 and TRBJ2-4; 7 bases fit TRBD1. Germline trimming cut 0 bases from V and 15 bases from J; bases unmatched to any gene: 8. The CDR3 contains 13 residues. Germline V gives CDR1 SGHTA, CDR2 FQGNSA.

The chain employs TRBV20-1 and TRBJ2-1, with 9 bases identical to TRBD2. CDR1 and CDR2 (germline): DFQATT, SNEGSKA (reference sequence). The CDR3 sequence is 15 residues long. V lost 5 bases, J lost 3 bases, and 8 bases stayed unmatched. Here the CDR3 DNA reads TGCAGTGCTCTACGACTAGCGGCAAACTACAATGAGCAGTTCTTC. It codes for CSALRLAANYNEQFF.

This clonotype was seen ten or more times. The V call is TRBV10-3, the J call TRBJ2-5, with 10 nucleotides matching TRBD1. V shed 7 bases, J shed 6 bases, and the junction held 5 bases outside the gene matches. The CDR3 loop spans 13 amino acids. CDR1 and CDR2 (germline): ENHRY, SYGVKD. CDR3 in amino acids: CAINPGQGKTQYF. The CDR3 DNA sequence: TGTGCCATCAATCCGGGACAGGGGAAGACCCAGTACTTC.

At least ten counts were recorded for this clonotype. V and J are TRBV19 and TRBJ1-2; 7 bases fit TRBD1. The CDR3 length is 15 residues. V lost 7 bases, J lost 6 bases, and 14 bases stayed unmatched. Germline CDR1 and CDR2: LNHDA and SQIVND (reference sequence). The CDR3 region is CASNSRQGGSDGYTF. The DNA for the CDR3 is TGTGCCAGTAATTCCCGACAGGGAGGAAGCGATGGCTACACCTTC.

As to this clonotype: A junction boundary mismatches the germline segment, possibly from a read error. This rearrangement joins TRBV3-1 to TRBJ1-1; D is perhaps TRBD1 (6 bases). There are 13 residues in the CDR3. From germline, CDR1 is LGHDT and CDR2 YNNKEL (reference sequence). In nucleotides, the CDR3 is TGTACCAGCAGTCAGACAGGGAACACTGAAGCTTTCTTT. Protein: CTSSQTGNTEAFF.

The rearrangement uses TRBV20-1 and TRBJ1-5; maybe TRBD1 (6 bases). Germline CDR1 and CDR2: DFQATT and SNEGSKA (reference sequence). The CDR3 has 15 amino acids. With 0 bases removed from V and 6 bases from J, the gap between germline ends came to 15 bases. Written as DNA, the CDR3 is TGCAGTGCTAGAGATCCACAGGGTTGGCTTCAGCCCCAGCATTTT. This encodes CSARDPQGWLQPQHF.

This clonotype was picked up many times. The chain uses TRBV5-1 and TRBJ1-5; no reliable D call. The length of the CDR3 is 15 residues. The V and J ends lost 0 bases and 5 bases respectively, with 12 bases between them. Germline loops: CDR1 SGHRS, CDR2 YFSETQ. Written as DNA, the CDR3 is TGCGCCAGCAGCTTGGGTCAGAGTGGAGATCAGCCCCAGCATTTT. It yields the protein CASSLGQSGDQPQHF.